This T cell receptor beta chain was observed in a study of blood T cell repertoires in COVID-19. Whole-study context: There were acute and convalescent COVID-19 samples, and they came from the United States, Italy and Spain.

The Seattle patients joined while their infection was active and were tracked longitudinally afterward. In the original processing: Reference gene primer amplification yielded estimated nucleated cell counts. Here immunoSEQ multiplex PCR was the method, and the copy in TCRdb shows in-frame clones only, minus some. That table gives V, J and clone size, and the DNA gave D and trimming. The sample has about 210,000 clones; over 75% are singletons. Sequences were obtained from peripheral blood. This TCR came from a woman between 65 and 79 years old with COVID-19, enrolled during active disease.

The CDR3 is CASSPKDREIWKLFF. The DNA for the CDR3 is TGTGCCAGCAGTCCCAAGGACAGGGAGATTTGGAAACTGTTTTTT. V and J are TRBV6-5 and TRBJ1-4, with TRBD1 matching 8 bases. The germline CDR1 and CDR2 sequences are MNHEY and SVGAGI. V dropped 5 bases and J dropped 11; count of bases not matched to a gene: 13. This CDR3 comprises 15 residues.